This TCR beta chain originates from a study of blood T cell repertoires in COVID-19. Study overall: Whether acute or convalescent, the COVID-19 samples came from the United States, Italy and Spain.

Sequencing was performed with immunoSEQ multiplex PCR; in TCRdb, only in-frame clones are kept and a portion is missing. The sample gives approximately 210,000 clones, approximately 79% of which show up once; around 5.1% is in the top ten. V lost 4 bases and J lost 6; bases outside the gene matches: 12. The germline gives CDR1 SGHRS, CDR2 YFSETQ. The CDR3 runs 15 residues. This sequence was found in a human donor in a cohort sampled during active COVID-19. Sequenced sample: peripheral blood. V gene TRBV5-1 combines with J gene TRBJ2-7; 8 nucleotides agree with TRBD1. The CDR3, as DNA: TGCGCCAGCAGCCCCATGACAGGGGAGGACGGCGAGCAGTACTTC. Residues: CASSPMTGEDGEQYF. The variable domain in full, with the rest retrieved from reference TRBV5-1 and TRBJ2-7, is KAGVTQTPRYLIKTRGQQVTLSCSPISGHRSVSWYQQTPGQGLQFLFEYFSETQRNKGNFPGRFSGRQFSNSRSEMNVSTLELGDSALYLCASSPMTGEDGEQYFGPGTRLTVT.